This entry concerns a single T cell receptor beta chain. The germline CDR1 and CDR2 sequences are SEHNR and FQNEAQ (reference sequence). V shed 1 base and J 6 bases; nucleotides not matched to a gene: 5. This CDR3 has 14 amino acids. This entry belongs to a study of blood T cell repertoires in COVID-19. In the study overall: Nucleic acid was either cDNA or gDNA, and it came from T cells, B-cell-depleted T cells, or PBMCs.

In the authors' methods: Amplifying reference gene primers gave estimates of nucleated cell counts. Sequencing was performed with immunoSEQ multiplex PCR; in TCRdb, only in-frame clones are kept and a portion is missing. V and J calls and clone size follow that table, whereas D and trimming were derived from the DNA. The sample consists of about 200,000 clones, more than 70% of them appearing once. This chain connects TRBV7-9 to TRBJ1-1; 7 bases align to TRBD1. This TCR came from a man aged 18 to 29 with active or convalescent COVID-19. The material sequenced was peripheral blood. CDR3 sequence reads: CASSLDRGFAEAFF. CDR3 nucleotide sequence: TGTGCCAGCAGCTTAGACAGGGGCTTTGCTGAAGCTTTCTTT.